This is a list of T cell receptor beta chains from one sample in a study of blood T cell repertoires in COVID-19. The table came from immunoSEQ multiplex PCR; TCRdb's copy has only in-frame clones and leaves some out. The table includes 60,000 to 70,000 clones, around 85% detected once. Specimen: peripheral blood. These receptors were collected from a man between 45 and 60 years old with acute or convalescent COVID-19. Both conserved end residues are part of each CDR3. A D gene is named only where the DNA matches it firmly. Some rows have no size entry. The others give once, few or many, or a class for an expanded clone.

TRBJ1-4 NA TRBV7-8 NA CASSLNAIGSWANEKLFF TGTGCCAGCAGCTTAAACGCAATAGGGAGTTGGGCTAATGAAAAACTGTTTTTT
TRBJ1-1 TRBD1 TRBV19 NA CASSHGQVNTEAFF TGTGCCAGTAGCCACGGACAGGTGAACACTGAAGCTTTCTTT
TRBJ2-1 NA TRBV24-1 NA CATRRDSYNEQFF TGTGCCACCAGGCGGGACTCCTACAATGAGCAGTTCTTC
TRBJ2-4 NA TRBV10-1 NA CASRGHLVAKNIQYF TGCGCCAGCAGGGGACACTTAGTAGCCAAAAACATTCAGTACTTC
TRBJ2-3 TRBD2 TRBV5-1 NA CASSFGGDTDTQYF TGCGCCAGCAGCTTCGGGGGGGACACAGATACGCAGTATTTT
TRBJ1-6 NA TRBV5-1 NA CASSFQTYNSPLHF TGCGCCAGCAGCTTCCAGACTTATAATTCACCCCTCCACTTT
TRBJ2-1 TRBD1 TRBV6-5 NA CASRFRDSLFF TGTGCCAGCAGATTCCGGGACAGTTTGTTCTTC
TRBJ1-1 NA TRBV27 few CASWQGQETEAFF TGTGCCAGCTGGCAGGGGCAAGAAACTGAAGCTTTCTTT
TRBJ2-2 TRBD2 TRBV27 NA CASSFYTGGGLLGTGELFF TGTGCCAGCAGTTTTTATACCGGGGGGGGACTATTGGGAACCGGGGAGCTGTTTTTT
TRBJ2-2 TRBD2 TRBV19 once CASTQGGAGELFF TGTGCCAGTACCCAGGGAGGGGCCGGGGAGCTGTTTTTT
TRBJ1-4 NA TRBV7-8 NA CASSLGQREKLFF TGTGCCAGCAGCTTAGGGCAGCGGGAAAAACTGTTTTTT
TRBJ2-2 TRBD1 TRBV5-1 NA CATRQGTNTGELFF TGCGCCACTAGACAGGGGACGAACACCGGGGAGCTGTTTTTT
TRBJ2-6 NA TRBV5-1 NA CASRYRSSGANVLTF TGCGCCAGCAGATATCGGAGCTCTGGGGCCAACGTCCTGACTTTC
TRBJ1-5 TRBD1 TRBV7-8 NA CASSFGRGSNQPQHF TGTGCCAGCAGCTTCGGCAGGGGGTCCAATCAGCCCCAGCATTTT
TRBJ2-1 TRBD1 TRBV7-7 NA CASSLGTGVHNEQFF TGTGCTAGCAGCTTGGGGACAGGGGTCCACAATGAGCAGTTCTTC
TRBJ2-5 TRBD1 TRBV30 NA CAWSLDRGFQETQYF TGTGCCTGGAGCCTGGACAGGGGATTTCAAGAGACCCAGTACTTC
TRBJ2-1 NA TRBV3-1/TRBV3-2 many CASSQGVGGQFF TGTGCCAGCAGCCAAGGGGTCGGGGGGCAGTTCTTC
TRBJ1-1 NA TRBV2 once CASSGEYTEAFF TGTGCCAGCAGTGGAGAGTACACTGAAGCTTTCTTT
TRBJ1-6 TRBD1 TRBV7-8 NA CASSLDRESPLHF TGTGCCAGCAGCTTGGACAGGGAGTCACCCCTCCACTTT
TRBJ2-5 NA TRBV7-5 NA CARSSGHPTGTQYF TGTGCCAGAAGCTCAGGACACCCAACGGGGACCCAGTACTTC
TRBJ2-5 TRBD2 TRBV10-3 NA CAIVTSGGQETQYF TGTGCCATCGTGACTAGCGGGGGGCAGGAGACCCAGTACTTC
TRBJ1-1 TRBD1 TRBV6-5 NA CASSPTGGARTEAFF TGTGCCAGCAGTCCAACAGGGGGCGCGAGGACTGAAGCTTTCTTT
TRBJ2-3 TRBD2 TRBV18 once CASSPVGPGLAHTDTQYF TGTGCCAGCTCACCAGTGGGGCCGGGACTAGCTCACACAGATACGCAGTATTTT
TRBJ2-7 TRBD2 TRBV3-1/TRBV3-2 few CASSHPSRGLAGQYF TGTGCCAGCAGCCACCCCTCTAGGGGACTAGCGGGGCAGTACTTC
TRBJ1-1 NA TRBV6-6 NA CASSLQGETEAFF TGTGCCAGCAGCTTACAGGGAGAAACTGAAGCTTTCTTT
TRBJ2-2 NA TRBV7-2 NA CASSLGGGPYTGELFF TGTGCCAGCAGCTTAGGGGGGGGCCCCTACACCGGGGAGCTGTTTTTT
TRBJ2-5 TRBD2 TRBV5-1 NA CASSPGLAGPETQYF TGCGCCAGCAGCCCGGGACTAGCGGGGCCAGAGACCCAGTACTTC
TRBJ1-2 NA TRBV30 NA CAWGGDGTLRSSGYTF TGTGCCTGGGGGGGGGACGGGACGCTACGCTCCTCCGGCTACACCTTC
TRBJ1-2 NA TRBV30 NA CAWSVFQGYGYTF TGTGCCTGGAGTGTTTTCCAGGGTTATGGCTACACCTTC
TRBJ1-3 TRBD1 TRBV7-6 NA CASSLASTGAGNTIYF TGTGCCAGCAGCTTAGCTTCGACAGGGGCTGGAAACACCATATATTTT
TRBJ2-3 NA TRBV12-3/TRBV12-4 NA CASSLDRFPQYF TGTGCCAGCAGTCTCGACAGGTTTCCGCAGTATTTT
TRBJ1-2 NA TRBV6-4 NA CASSDHGMIYTF TGTGCCAGCAGTGACCACGGGATGATCTACACCTTC
TRBJ2-1 TRBD1 TRBV24-1 NA CATSEPQGVQFF TGTGCCACCAGTGAGCCACAGGGGGTGCAGTTCTTC
TRBJ1-4 NA TRBV7-9 NA CASTARGFGNEKLFF TGTGCCAGCACCGCCCGCGGGTTCGGTAATGAAAAACTGTTTTTT
TRBJ1-5 TRBD1 TRBV6-5 NA CASSPGGGHQPQHF TGTGCCAGCAGTCCAGGGGGCGGTCATCAGCCCCAGCATTTT
TRBJ2-3 TRBD1 TRBV7-3 NA CASSLTSTGGVYTQYF TGTGCCAGCAGCTTAACAAGCACAGGGGGCGTTTATACGCAGTATTTT
TRBJ1-6 TRBD1 TRBV11-3 few CASSPTGGALHF TGTGCCAGCAGCCCCACAGGGGGGGCCCTCCACTTT
TRBJ2-5 TRBD2 TRBV27 NA CASSWTSGGEETQYF TGTGCCAGCAGTTGGACTAGCGGGGGGGAGGAGACCCAGTACTTC
TRBJ1-6 NA TRBV9 once CASSVDSAISPLHF TGTGCCAGCAGCGTGGACAGCGCCATTTCACCCCTCCACTTT
TRBJ2-5 TRBD2 TRBV5-4 NA CASSIPSGGQETQYF TGTGCCAGCAGCATCCCTAGCGGGGGCCAAGAGACCCAGTACTTC
TRBJ1-4 NA TRBV2 few CASRTRGFNEKLFF TGTGCCAGCAGAACTCGGGGGTTTAATGAAAAACTGTTTTTT
TRBJ2-7 TRBD1 TRBV18 NA CASSPPGQGFYEQYF TGTGCCAGCTCACCACCGGGACAGGGTTTCTACGAGCAGTACTTC
TRBJ2-1 NA TRBV3-1/TRBV3-2 NA CASSQDLSGNEQFF TGTGCCAGCAGCCAAGATCTGTCAGGGAATGAGCAGTTCTTC
TRBJ2-1 NA TRBV5-1 NA CASSLEWANEQFF TGCGCCAGCAGCTTGGAGTGGGCCAACGAGCAGTTCTTC
TRBJ2-2 NA TRBV27 NA CASSLSPGSTATGELFF TGTGCCAGCAGTCTAAGCCCCGGGTCTACGGCCACCGGGGAGCTGTTTTTT
TRBJ1-2 NA TRBV10-3 NA CAISELQGNNYGYTF TGTGCCATCAGTGAGCTACAGGGCAATAACTATGGCTACACCTTC
TRBJ2-7 NA TRBV15 NA CATSRRSGGAEQYF TGTGCCACCAGCAGAAGATCAGGAGGGGCCGAGCAGTACTTC
TRBJ1-5 NA TRBV10-3 NA CATRRGADNQPQHF TGTGCCACCAGACGGGGTGCGGACAATCAGCCCCAGCATTTT
TRBJ1-5 TRBD1 TRBV4-2 NA CASSLGQASQPQHF TGTGCCAGCAGCCTCGGACAGGCCAGTCAGCCCCAGCATTTT
TRBJ1-6 TRBD1 TRBV27 few CASSLQGAYSPLHF TGTGCCAGCAGCTTACAGGGGGCATATTCACCCCTCCACTTT